Each of the 5 T cell receptor beta chains below was sequenced from the same sample in a study of PD-L1 blockade in urothelial cancer. TCRdb's copy holds only in-frame clones and misses some; the assay was immunoSEQ multiplex PCR. The sample records around 86,000 clones, approximately 80% being singletons. Time point noted: pretreatment peripheral blood. Sequences were derived from PBMCs, sampled around atezolizumab (anti-PD-L1) treatment. The receptor source for this set is a man aged 35-49 years with urothelial cancer.

As regards this clone: Its ends do not fully match the called genes, so a read error is possible. This chain uses TRBV6-5 with TRBJ1-2; D might be TRBD1 (5 bases). The length of the CDR3 is 12 residues. CDR1 and CDR2 (germline): MNHEY, SVGAGI. CDR3 sequence: CASRPGTSHFLF. The CDR3 bases are TGTGCCAGCAGGCCAGGGACTTCCCATTTTCTCTTC.

This clone appeared a few times. The rearrangement joins TRBV11-2 to TRBJ2-2, with 8 bases lining up with TRBD2. Losses at the gene ends were 5 bases for V and 6 bases for J; bases not matched to a gene: 8. The CDR3 length is 15 residues. The germline CDR1 and CDR2 sequences are SGHAT and FQNNGV. Here the CDR3 DNA reads TGTGCCAGCAGCCGTCGGGGGGGCATGGCCGGGGAGCTGTTTTTT. Translating gives CASSRRGGMAGELFF.

The gene calls are TRBV6-5 and TRBJ2-7; a possible D gene is TRBD1 (6 bases). There are 12 residues in the CDR3. CDR1 is MNHEY, CDR2 SVGAGI, per germline. Trimming left V 5 bases short and J 7 bases short, with 12 bases between. CDR3 DNA sequence: TGTGCCAGCAGTAGGATAGGGGGAGAGCAGTACTTC. Protein product: CASSRIGGEQYF.

The chain employs TRBV20-1 and TRBJ2-7; TRBD2 is a possible D gene (6 bases). Germline V gives CDR1 DFQATT, CDR2 SNEGSKA (reference sequence). Trimming cost V 7 bases and J 5 bases, with 12 bases left between them. CDR3 length equals 11 residues. CDR3 coding DNA: TGCAGTGGAGCGGGTTATCACGAGCAGTACTTC. Amino acid sequence: CSGAGYHEQYF.

This sequence joins TRBV25-1 and TRBJ2-1, with 7 nucleotides matching TRBD2. The CDR3 covers 15 residues. CDR1 and CDR2 from the germline V gene are MGHDK and SYGVNS. V was pared by 1 base and J by 9 bases, with 9 bases of the junction left unmatched. The CDR3 here is CASSELGGSESEQFF. CDR3 nucleotides: TGTGCCAGCAGTGAATTAGGCGGGAGCGAATCTGAGCAGTTCTTC.